This T cell receptor (beta chain) was identified in a study of T cell responses to AZD1222 COVID-19 vaccine. Sequencing was performed with immunoSEQ multiplex PCR; in TCRdb, only in-frame clones are kept and a portion is missing. The sample includes some 250,000 clones, approximately 94% of them seen just once. The CDR3 totals 13 residues. In germline, CDR1 is MNHEY, CDR2 SVGAGI. With 7 bases removed from V and 2 bases from J, the gap between germline ends came to 12 bases. This receptor was identified in an adult who received the AZD1222 COVID-19 vaccine. Sequenced here: peripheral blood, sampled 28 days after the second AZD1222 dose. The chain combines TRBV6-5 with TRBJ2-7; perhaps TRBD1 as D (6 bases). CDR3 nucleotides: TGTGCCAGCAAGACAGGCCTTACCTACGAGCAGTACTTC. Protein product: CASKTGLTYEQYF.